This T cell receptor beta chain was captured in a study of blood T cell repertoires in COVID-19. Study in general: Researchers got acute and convalescent COVID-19 samples from the United States, Italy and Spain. Sources were T cells, B-cell-depleted T cells, or PBMCs; the material itself was cDNA or gDNA.

Repertoires were generated with immunoSEQ multiplex PCR, while TCRdb's copy carries only in-frame clones and drops some. The sample shows over 200,000 clones, under 85% of them seen only once. Cohort assignment relied on participant-reported clinical history. Cohort 3 recovery required two negative PCRs, clearance, or symptom resolution. The CDR3 is 14 amino acids. Sequences were obtained from PBMCs or T cells enriched from blood (not recorded which). V and J are TRBV12-2 and TRBJ1-1. TRBV12-2 represents a pseudogene. The sequence was obtained from a man aged 55 to 70 who had recovered from COVID-19. The CDR3 reads CASRFSQFDCRAFF. The CDR3 DNA sequence: TGTGCAAGTCGCTTCAGTCAGTTCGACTGCCGAGCTTTCTTT.